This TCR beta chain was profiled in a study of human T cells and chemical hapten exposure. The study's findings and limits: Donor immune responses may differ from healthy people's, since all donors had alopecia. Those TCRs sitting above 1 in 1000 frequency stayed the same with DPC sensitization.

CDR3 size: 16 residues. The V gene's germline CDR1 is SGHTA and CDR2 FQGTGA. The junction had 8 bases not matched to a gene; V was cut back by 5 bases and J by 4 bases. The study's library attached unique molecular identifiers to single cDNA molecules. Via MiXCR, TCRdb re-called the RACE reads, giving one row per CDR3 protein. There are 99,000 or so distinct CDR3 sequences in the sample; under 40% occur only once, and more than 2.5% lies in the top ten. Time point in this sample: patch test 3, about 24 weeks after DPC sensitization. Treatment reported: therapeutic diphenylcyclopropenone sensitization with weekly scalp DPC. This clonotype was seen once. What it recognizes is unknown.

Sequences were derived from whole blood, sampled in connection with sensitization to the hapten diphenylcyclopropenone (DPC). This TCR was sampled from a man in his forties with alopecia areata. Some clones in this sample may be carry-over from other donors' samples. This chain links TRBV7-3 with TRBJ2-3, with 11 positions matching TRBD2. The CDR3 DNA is TGTGCCAGCAGCCCCATAGCGGGAGGGAGGGCAGATACGCAGTATTTT. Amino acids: CASSPIAGGRADTQYF.